This entry lists 5 T cell receptor beta chains sequenced from one sample in a study of CXCR3-negative and CXCR3-positive naive CD8 T cells. All TRB cDNA libraries came from 5' RACE performed with UMI labels. TCRdb reprocessed the 5' RACE reads and reports one entry per CDR3 protein, with no DNA. This specimen shows 70,000 to 100,000 distinct CDR3 sequences; the ten leading clones hold approximately 1.1%. The source material was naive CXCR3- CD8+ T cells from blood. The subset denotes: CD45RO-CCR7+CD27+CD95- naive CD8+ T cells lacking CXCR3 (TNR3-). The source of these receptors is a human donor in good health. Some clones in this sample may be carry-over from other donors' samples.

This CDR3 is CASSDRTEPEAFF. V is TRBV18 and J is TRBJ1-1; TCRdb lists TRBD1, though no DNA is available to test this call. The germline V gene encodes CDR1 KGHSH and CDR2 LQKENI. This CDR3 has 13 residues. Complete variable domain (other parts from reference TRBV18 and TRBJ1-1): NAGVMQNPRHLVRRRGQEARLRCSPMKGHSHVYWYRQLPEEGLKFMVYLQKENIIDESGMPKERFSAEFPKEGPSILRIQQVVRGDSAAYFCASSDRTEPEAFFGQGTRLTVV.

The V gene is TRBV29-1, the J gene TRBJ1-1; TCRdb gives TRBD1 as the D gene, but with no DNA this cannot be confirmed. The germline CDR1 and CDR2 sequences are SQVTM and ANQGSEA. The CDR3 contains 11 residues. The CDR3 region is CSALPDTEAFF.

This chain's CDR3 is CSVEVRGGTEAFF. The J gene is TRBJ1-1, the V gene TRBV29-1; TCRdb gives TRBD1 as the D gene, but with no DNA this cannot be confirmed. Per the germline V gene, CDR1 is SQVTM and CDR2 is ANQGSEA. There are 13 residues in the CDR3.

The chain combines TRBV29-1 with TRBJ1-1. The CDR3 covers 11 residues. Looked up from germline, CDR1 is SQVTM and CDR2 is ANQGSEA. The CDR3 sequence is CSVSRNTEAFF.

V gene TRBV29-1 combines with J gene TRBJ2-7. The CDR3 extends over 12 amino acids. The V gene's germline CDR1 is SQVTM and CDR2 ANQGSEA. The CDR3 spells CSVQASRNEQYF.